This T cell receptor (beta chain) was sequenced in a study of T cell responses to AZD1222 COVID-19 vaccine. Study results and limitations: Reports say nearly half of spike-specific TCRs go after unmutated variant regions. Spike-wide coverage was observed for vaccine-associated CD4 TCRs, with dominant responses at 160-218 and 743-854. The donor group comprised mostly white British people and more females; the analysis possibly underestimated clonal diversity.

Measured with immunoSEQ multiplex PCR; TCRdb has only the in-frame clones, and not every one. Of approximately 70,000 clones in the sample, roughly 84% were seen once. The CDR3 extends over 15 amino acids. The V gene's germline CDR1 is LNHNV and CDR2 YYDKDF (reference sequence). V dropped 1 base and J dropped 5 bases, with 14 bases sitting between them. To note about this clone: What it binds is not known.

This chain uses TRBV15 with TRBJ2-5; weak D call: TRBD1 (7 bases). Sequencing used peripheral blood, obtained on day 0 of AZD1222 vaccination. The sequence derives from an adult in good health. In DNA form, the CDR3 reads TGTGCCACCAGCAGAGTAGGCCCAGGGGGGGAGACCCAGTACTTC. Protein product: CATSRVGPGGETQYF.